This T cell receptor beta chain is drawn from a study of cytomegalovirus exposure and HLA in healthy donors. General study findings and limits: According to a later analysis, most TCR beta chains associated with CMV appeared HLA-restricted.

Per the germline V gene, CDR1 is MDHEN and CDR2 is SYDVKM. The junction had 13 bases not matched to a gene; V was cut back by 5 bases and J by 4 bases. The CDR3 is 16 amino acids. PCR amplification relied on 60 Vbeta primers (plus 13 Jbeta primers). This table comes from immunoSEQ multiplex PCR, and its TCRdb copy is limited to in-frame clones, with some not included. Among 100,000 or so clones listed, 70% to 80% were seen once. For this clone: No antigen is known for it.

Sequencing was performed on PBMCs. The receptor was derived from a male donor in good health and CMV-seropositive. The chain has TRBV28 and TRBJ1-2; TRBD1 matches at 7 bases. As DNA, the CDR3 is TGTGCCAGCAGTGCGGTGACAGGGTCAAACTTCTATGGCTACACCTTC. Translating gives CASSAVTGSNFYGYTF.